These 22 T cell receptor beta chains were all obtained from the same sample, sequenced in a study of blood T cells in healthy people across ages. A sample-barcoded 5' primer and a J-beta primer mix were used in a second PCR of about 7 to 12 cycles. TCRdb reprocessed the 5' RACE reads with MiXCR, giving one entry per CDR3 protein. This table has fewer than 1.5 million distinct CDR3 sequences, roughly 45% appearing once. The sample was blood. All receptors come from a woman aged 18-35 years in good health.

V is TRBV18 and J is TRBJ1-2; TRBD1 matches 9 bases. V was pared by 7 bases and J by 6 bases, with 12 bases of the junction left unmatched. This CDR3 has 15 residues. Germline assignment: CDR1 KGHSH and CDR2 LQKENI. The CDR3 DNA is TGTGCCAGCTGGAATCTAACAGGGGGCAGAGATGGCTACACCTTC. Its protein product is CASWNLTGGRDGYTF.

The chain combines TRBV20-1 with TRBJ2-3; 9 nucleotides align to TRBD1. The germline CDR1 and CDR2 sequences are DFQATT and SNEGSKA (reference sequence). After removal of 5 bases from V and 3 bases from J, the junction contained 9 bases not matched to a gene. This CDR3 has 15 amino acids. The chain's CDR3 is CSAFTGQGMTDTQYF. The CDR3 DNA follows: TGCAGTGCTTTTACGGGACAGGGTATGACAGATACGCAGTATTTT.

V usage is TRBV20-1 and J usage is TRBJ2-4; 8 bases are shared with TRBD2. CDR3 length: 13 residues. Germline V gene sequence: CDR1 DFQATT, CDR2 SNEGSKA (reference sequence). Trimming removed 8 bases from V and 13 bases from J; junction bases left unmatched: 16. For the CDR3, the DNA is TGCAGTCCCAAGCGGGAGACCCTGAATGAGCAGTACTTC. This gives the protein CSPKRETLNEQYF.

The V gene is TRBV7-9, the J gene TRBJ2-5; D might be TRBD2 (7 bases). Germline CDR1 and CDR2: SEHNR and FQNEAQ (reference sequence). This CDR3 has 17 amino acids. V was trimmed by 1 base and J by 11 bases, leaving 26 bases between them. The CDR3 DNA follows: TGTGCCAGCAGCTTAGGATCGGGGGGCCGGCTGATTAATGAGCAGTACTTC. This gives the protein CASSLGSGGRLINEQYF. Looking up the rest from reference TRBV7-9 and TRBJ2-5 gives the full variable domain: DTGVSQNPRHKITKRGQNVTFRCDPISEHNRLYWYRQTLGQGPEFLTYFQNEAQLEKSRLLSDRFSAERPKGSFSTLEIQRTEQGDSAMYLCASSLGSGGRLINEQYFGPGTRLLVL.

The chain couples TRBV20-1 to TRBJ2-5, with a tentative D call TRBD2 (6 bases). The better agreement between TRBJ2-7 and the DNA end casts doubt on the J call. Germline CDR1 reads DFQATT; CDR2 reads SNEGSKA (reference sequence). This CDR3 is 15 amino acids long. CDR3 loop: CSAPRVWGVPYEQYF. The DNA for the CDR3 is TGCAGTGCTCCAAGGGTCTGGGGGGTCCCCTACGAGCAGTACTTC.

In its sample, this clonotype was seen a few times. The chain combines TRBV29-1 with TRBJ1-2; D unclear. This CDR3 comprises 8 residues. Germline CDR1 and CDR2: SQVTM and ANQGSEA. The CDR3 nucleotides read TGCAGTATTGATACCTACACCTTC. Its protein product is CSIDTYTF.

In its sample, this clonotype was seen once. This sequence joins TRBV27 and TRBJ2-7; D may be TRBD1 (6 bases). The CDR3 is 16 residues long. Germline V CDR1 and CDR2: MNHEY, SMNVEV (reference sequence). The V end was cut by 0 bases, the J end by 6 bases, with 18 bases between. The CDR3 region has the DNA TGTGCCAGCAGTTTATCGGGGGCAGGGGTACATTCCGAGCAGTACTTC. Protein sequence: CASSLSGAGVHSEQYF.

In the case of this clonotype: One junction end does not reproduce the germline sequence, and a read error may be involved. This chain links TRBV10-3 with TRBJ2-3; 12 nucleotides line up with TRBD2. The CDR3 covers 21 residues. CDR1 is ENHRY, CDR2 SYGVKD, per germline. CDR3 region: CAISESGKTSGRLYGTETQYF. In DNA, the CDR3 is TGTGCCATCAGTGAGTCCGGGAAGACTAGCGGGAGACTCTATGGCACAGAGACGCAGTATTTT.

The J gene is TRBJ1-1, the V gene TRBV30, with D possibly being TRBD1 (6 bases). The CDR3 is 11 residues long. Germline CDR1 GTSNPN, CDR2 SVGIG (reference sequence). Trimming stripped 5 bases from V and 4 bases from J, with 8 bases between. The CDR3 DNA reads as TGTGCCTGGGAACAGGGCACTGAAGCTTTCTTT. Its translation is CAWEQGTEAFF.

Only one count was recorded for this clonotype. V is TRBV5-5 and J is TRBJ1-1; a weak D match, TRBD1 (5 bases). Germline V gene data show CDR1 as SGHKS and CDR2 as YYEKEE (reference sequence). The CDR3 totals 15 residues. Between the trimmed V and J ends, which lost 3 bases and 3 bases, there was a span of 15 bases. The DNA for the CDR3 is TGTGCCAGCAGCTCGCCGGGGGTAGGAGACACTGAAGCTTTCTTT. It yields the protein CASSSPGVGDTEAFF.

A few counts support this clonotype. The genes are TRBV2 and TRBJ2-7; possibly TRBD1 for D (5 bases). V shed 5 bases and J shed 5 bases, with 13 bases lying between them. CDR1 is SNHLY and CDR2 is FYNNEI in the germline V gene. CDR3 size: 13 residues. CDR3 in amino acids: CASSRTIGDEQYF. Here the CDR3 DNA reads TGTGCCAGCAGTCGTACCATAGGGGACGAGCAGTACTTC.

The chain employs TRBV27 and TRBJ1-2, with unresolved D. CDR3 length: 15 residues. V shed 6 bases and J shed 4 bases, with 18 bases lying between them. From germline, CDR1 is MNHEY and CDR2 SMNVEV (reference sequence). The CDR3 is CASRFYRQSSYGYTF. CDR3 in DNA: TGTGCCAGCAGATTCTATCGGCAGAGCAGCTATGGCTACACCTTC.

Worth noting for this clonotype: Being one base from a much bigger clone, this may be a read error. The chain joins TRBV20-1 to TRBJ2-5, with TRBD1 matching 10 bases. Germline V gene lookup returns CDR1 DFQATT and CDR2 SNEGSKA (reference sequence). There are 14 residues in the CDR3. With V trimmed by 4 bases and J by 0 bases, 2 bases remained unmatched. The DNA of the CDR3 is TGCAGTGCTAAGGGGACAGGGGACCAAGAGACCCAGTACTTC. Its translation: CSAKGTGDQETQYF.

With respect to this clonotype: One end of the junction fails to match germline, which may point to a read error. The gene calls are TRBV5-1 and TRBJ2-5, with TRBD2 as a possible D gene (5 bases). The CDR3 sequence is 14 residues long. Germline V gene sequence: CDR1 SGHRS, CDR2 YFSETQ. The CDR3 protein is CASSLLGLGETQYF. The CDR3 DNA sequence: TGCGCCAGCAGCTTGTTGGGCCTGGGAGAGACCCAGTACTTT.

This chain connects TRBV4-2 to TRBJ1-5; no reliable D call. CDR3 length: 17 amino acids. Germline lookup yields CDR1 LGHNA and CDR2 YNFKEQ. The V end was cut by 0 bases, the J end by 0 bases, with 12 bases between. The DNA of the CDR3 is TGTGCCAGCAGCCAAGAAGGGAGCCCAAATAGCAATCAGCCCCAGCATTTT. Encoded protein: CASSQEGSPNSNQPQHF.

The genes are TRBV7-2 and TRBJ2-3; tentative D call: TRBD1 (6 bases). Germline lookup yields CDR1 SGHTA and CDR2 FQGNSA. The CDR3 sequence is 15 residues long. V lost 0 bases to trimming and J lost 0 bases, with 7 bases between them. The CDR3 protein is CASSLAGQSTDTQYF. The CDR3 bases are TGTGCCAGCAGCTTAGCTGGACAGAGCACAGATACGCAGTATTTT.

This clonotype was seen only a few times. The chain couples TRBV20-1 to TRBJ1-1; D unclear. The CDR3 is made up of 13 amino acids. The germline V and J ends were trimmed by 6 bases and 1 base, with 12 bases remaining between them. Germline assignment: CDR1 DFQATT and CDR2 SNEGSKA (reference sequence). In DNA form, the CDR3 reads TGCAGTGCCGAACAATATAGGAACACTGAAGCTTTCTTT. This translates into CSAEQYRNTEAFF.

This clonotype was seen more than once but under ten times. V is TRBV9 and J is TRBJ2-5, with TRBD2 identical over 7 bases. Germline V gene lookup returns CDR1 SGDLS and CDR2 YYNGEE. This CDR3 spans 15 amino acids. J lost 3 bases, V lost 3 bases, and 8 bases had no gene match. The CDR3 nucleotides read TGTGCCAGCAGCGAGGCGCCCAGCGGGGAAGAGACCCAGTACTTC. Translated: CASSEAPSGEETQYF.

This chain joins TRBV20-1 and TRBJ2-5; D may be TRBD2 (6 bases). The V gene lost 5 bases and the J gene lost 11 bases, with 30 bases spanning the gap. CDR1 is DFQATT and CDR2 is SNEGSKA in the germline V gene (reference sequence). The CDR3 has 16 residues. The CDR3 spells CSAYTTGVRRSNEQYF. The CDR3 DNA follows: TGCAGTGCTTACACCACGGGGGTCCGCCGGAGCAATGAGCAGTACTTC.

The J gene is TRBJ2-5, the V gene TRBV30; TRBD2 is a possible D gene (5 bases). Trimming left V 3 bases short and J 11 bases short, with 25 bases between. The CDR3 runs to 15 residues. Germline V lookup: CDR1 GTSNPN, CDR2 SVGIG (reference sequence). The CDR3 DNA follows: TGTGCCTGGAGGCCGCTAGCAAGTAATTGGGATGAGCAGTACTTC. Translated, it gives CAWRPLASNWDEQYF.

This clonotype was picked up one time. The chain is built from TRBV13 and TRBJ2-1; D possibly corresponds to TRBD2 (7 bases). Trimming stripped 6 bases from V and 7 bases from J, with 16 bases between. CDR1 and CDR2 (germline): PRHDT, FYEKMQ (reference sequence). The CDR3 extends over 14 amino acids. CDR3 nucleotides: TGTGCCAGCAGGAGGGGGGGACATGGAAATGAGCAGTTCTTC. Its translation is CASRRGGHGNEQFF.

The chain links TRBV5-1 to TRBJ2-1, with 8 bases identical to TRBD1. This CDR3 contains 15 residues. J was trimmed by 7 bases and V by 3 bases; bases with no gene match: 9. Germline-derived CDR1 and CDR2 are SGHRS and YFSETQ. This chain's CDR3 is CASSSAGQGVNEQFF. CDR3 sequence (DNA): TGCGCCAGCAGCTCCGCAGGACAGGGTGTGAATGAGCAGTTCTTC.